This T cell receptor beta chain was retrieved from a study of beta chain features in type 1 diabetes. Study-wide results and limits: Patients with Type 1 diabetes showed moderately but significantly shorter TCRB CDR3s in all four CD4+ subsets.

The isolated RNA, all of it, was reverse transcribed, so expressed TCRB transcripts were what got sequenced. Method: immunoSEQ multiplex PCR; TCRdb's copy keeps in-frame clones and lacks some. The sample lists approximately 360,000 clones; around an eighth were seen once. Germline V CDR1 and CDR2: MNHEY, SMNVEV (reference sequence). The V and J ends lost 5 bases and 5 bases respectively, with 16 bases between them. The CDR3 spans 15 residues. This clone was observed a handful of times. Its antigen is unknown. The sample taken for sequencing was naive CD4+ T cells from blood. V usage is TRBV27 and J usage is TRBJ2-1; tentative D call: TRBD2 (6 bases). The source is a woman aged 18 to 35 with type 1 diabetes. The CDR3 spells CASSQPGTLDNEQFF. Here the CDR3 DNA reads TGTGCCAGCAGTCAACCCGGGACTTTAGACAATGAGCAGTTCTTC.